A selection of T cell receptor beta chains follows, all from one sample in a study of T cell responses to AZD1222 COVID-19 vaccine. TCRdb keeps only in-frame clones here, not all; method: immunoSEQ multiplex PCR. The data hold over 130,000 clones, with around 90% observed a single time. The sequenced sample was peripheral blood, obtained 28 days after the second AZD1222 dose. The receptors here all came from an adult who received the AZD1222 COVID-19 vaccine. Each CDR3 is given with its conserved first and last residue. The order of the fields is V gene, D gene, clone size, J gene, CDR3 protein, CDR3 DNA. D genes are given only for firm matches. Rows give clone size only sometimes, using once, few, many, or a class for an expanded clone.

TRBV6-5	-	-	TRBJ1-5	CASSRGNSNQPQHF	TGTGCCAGCAGTCGGGGAAATAGCAATCAGCCCCAGCATTTT
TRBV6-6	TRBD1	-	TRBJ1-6	CASSEDRATLHF	TGTGCCAGCAGTGAGGACAGGGCAACCCTCCACTTT
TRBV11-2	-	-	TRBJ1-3	CASKRSSGNTIYF	TGTGCCAGCAAGAGAAGCTCTGGAAACACCATATATTTT
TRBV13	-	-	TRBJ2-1	CASSLNRDITYNEQFF	TGTGCCAGCAGCCTCAACCGGGACATCACTTACAATGAGCAGTTCTTC
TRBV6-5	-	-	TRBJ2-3	CASSYGGPDTQYF	TGTGCCAGCAGTTACGGGGGGCCTGATACGCAGTATTTT
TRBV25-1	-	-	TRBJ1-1	CASSAGAVAFF	TGTGCCAGCAGTGCAGGGGCAGTTGCTTTCTTT
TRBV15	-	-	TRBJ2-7	CATSRGGYEQYF	TGTGCCACCAGCCGCGGCGGCTACGAGCAGTACTTC
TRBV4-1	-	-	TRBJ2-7	CASSRHVTDSYEQYF	TGCGCCAGCAGCCGTCACGTGACGGACTCCTACGAGCAGTACTTC
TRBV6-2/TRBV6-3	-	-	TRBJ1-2	CASSYSTEADYGYTF	TGTGCCAGCAGTTACTCAACAGAAGCGGACTATGGCTACACCTTC
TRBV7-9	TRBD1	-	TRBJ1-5	CASSSDREDQPQHF	TGTGCCAGCAGCTCCGACAGGGAGGATCAGCCCCAGCATTTT
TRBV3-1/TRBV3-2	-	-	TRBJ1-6	CASSQKGFGPSPLHF	TGTGCCAGCAGCCAAAAGGGGTTCGGACCTTCACCCCTCCACTTT
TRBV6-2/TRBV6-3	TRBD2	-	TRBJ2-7	CASSPGLAGDYEQYF	TGTGCCAGCAGTCCGGGACTAGCGGGAGACTACGAGCAGTACTTC
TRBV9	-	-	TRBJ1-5	CASSVAMGGQPQHF	TGTGCCAGCAGCGTAGCTATGGGGGGTCAGCCCCAGCATTTT
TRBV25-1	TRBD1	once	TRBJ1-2	CASSEWRAGGEDGYTF	TGTGCCAGCAGTGAATGGAGAGCAGGGGGCGAGGATGGCTACACCTTC
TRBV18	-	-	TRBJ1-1	CASFRSRNTEAFF	TGTGCCAGTTTCAGGAGCCGGAACACTGAAGCTTTCTTT
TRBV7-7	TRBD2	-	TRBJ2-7	CASSLILAGVGEQYF	TGTGCCAGCAGCTTAATACTAGCGGGGGTCGGCGAGCAGTACTTC
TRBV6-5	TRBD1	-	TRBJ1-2	CASTTGTELIYTF	TGTGCCAGCACAACCGGGACAGAGCTTATCTACACCTTC
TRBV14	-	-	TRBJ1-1	CASSQDRGSEAFF	TGTGCCAGCAGCCAAGATCGTGGCAGTGAAGCTTTCTTT
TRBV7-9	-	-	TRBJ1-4	CASSLNVDEKLFF	TGTGCCAGCAGCTTAAACGTGGATGAAAAACTGTTTTTT
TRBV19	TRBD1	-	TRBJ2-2	CASKTGTGGFGELFF	TGTGCCAGTAAGACCGGGACAGGGGGTTTCGGGGAGCTGTTTTTT
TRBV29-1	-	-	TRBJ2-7	CSAGGWDGDEQYF	TGCAGCGCCGGTGGGTGGGACGGCGACGAGCAGTACTTC
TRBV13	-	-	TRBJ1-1	CASSFSQGAFF	TGTGCCAGCAGCTTCTCACAAGGGGCTTTCTTT
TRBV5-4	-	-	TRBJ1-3	CASSFISGNTIYF	TGTGCCAGCAGCTTTATCTCTGGAAACACCATATATTTT
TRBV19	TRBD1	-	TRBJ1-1	CASSIDRGHTEAFF	TGTGCCAGTAGTATCGACAGGGGGCACACTGAAGCTTTCTTT
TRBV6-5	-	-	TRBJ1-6	CASSPGGTRNSPLHF	TGTGCCAGCAGCCCCGGGGGGACAAGAAATTCACCCCTCCACTTT
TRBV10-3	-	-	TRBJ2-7	CAISESEGAGGYEQYF	TGTGCCATCAGTGAGTCTGAAGGAGCCGGAGGCTACGAGCAGTACTTC